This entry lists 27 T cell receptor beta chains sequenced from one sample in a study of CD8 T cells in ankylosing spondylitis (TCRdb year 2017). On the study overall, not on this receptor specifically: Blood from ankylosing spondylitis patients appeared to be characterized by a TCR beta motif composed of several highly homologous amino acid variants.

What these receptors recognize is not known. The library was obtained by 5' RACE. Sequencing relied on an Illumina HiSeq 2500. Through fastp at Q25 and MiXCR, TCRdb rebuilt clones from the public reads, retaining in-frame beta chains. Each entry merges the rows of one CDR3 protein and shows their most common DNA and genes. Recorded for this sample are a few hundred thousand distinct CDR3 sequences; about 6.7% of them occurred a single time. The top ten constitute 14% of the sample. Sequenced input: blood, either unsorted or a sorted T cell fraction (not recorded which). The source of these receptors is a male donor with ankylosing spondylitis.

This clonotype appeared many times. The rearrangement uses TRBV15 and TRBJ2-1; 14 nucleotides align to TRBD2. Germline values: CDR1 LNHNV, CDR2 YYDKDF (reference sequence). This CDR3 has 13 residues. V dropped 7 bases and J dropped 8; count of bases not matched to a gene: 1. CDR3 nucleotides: TGTGCCACCACGGGACTAGCGGGAGATGAGCAGTTCTTC. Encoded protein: CATTGLAGDEQFF.

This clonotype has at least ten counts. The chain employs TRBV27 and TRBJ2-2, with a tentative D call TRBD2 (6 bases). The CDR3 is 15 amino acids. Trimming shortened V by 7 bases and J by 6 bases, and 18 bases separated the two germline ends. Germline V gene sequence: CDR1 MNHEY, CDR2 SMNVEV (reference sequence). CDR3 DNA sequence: TGTGCCAGCACCTCCGGAGGGAGCGGCGCCGGGGAGCTGTTTTTT. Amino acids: CASTSGGSGAGELFF.

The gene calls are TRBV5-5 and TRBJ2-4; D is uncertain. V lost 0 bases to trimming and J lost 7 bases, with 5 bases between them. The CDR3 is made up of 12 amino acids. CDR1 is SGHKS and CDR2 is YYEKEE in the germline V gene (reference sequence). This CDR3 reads CASSLGRNIQYF. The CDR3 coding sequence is TGTGCCAGCAGCTTGGGCCGCAACATTCAGTACTTC.

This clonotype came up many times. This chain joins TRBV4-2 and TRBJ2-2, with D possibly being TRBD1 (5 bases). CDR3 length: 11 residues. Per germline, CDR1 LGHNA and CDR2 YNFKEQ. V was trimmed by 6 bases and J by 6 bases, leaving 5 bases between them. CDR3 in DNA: TGTGCCAGCAGAGGGGCCGGGGAGCTGTTTTTT. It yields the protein CASRGAGELFF.

This chain's CDR3 is CASQGQGFPEQYF. The CDR3 region has the DNA TGTGCCAGCCAGGGACAGGGGTTTCCCGAGCAGTACTTC. The gene calls are TRBV25-1 and TRBJ2-7; TRBD1 agrees at 10 bases. V dropped 8 bases and J dropped 6; count of bases not matched to a gene: 7. Looked up from germline, CDR1 is MGHDK and CDR2 is SYGVNS. CDR3 size: 13 residues.

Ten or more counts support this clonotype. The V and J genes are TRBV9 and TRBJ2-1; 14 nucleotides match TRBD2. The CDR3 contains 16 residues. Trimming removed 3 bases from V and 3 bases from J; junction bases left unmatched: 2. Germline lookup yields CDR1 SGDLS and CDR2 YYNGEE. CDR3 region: CASSGLAGGHYNEQFF. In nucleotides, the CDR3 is TGTGCCAGCAGCGGACTAGCGGGAGGGCACTACAATGAGCAGTTCTTC.

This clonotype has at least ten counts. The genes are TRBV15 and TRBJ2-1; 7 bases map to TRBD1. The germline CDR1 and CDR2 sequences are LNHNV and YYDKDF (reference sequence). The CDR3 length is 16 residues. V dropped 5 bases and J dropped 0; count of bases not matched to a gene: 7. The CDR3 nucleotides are TGTGCCACCAGCCAACACCCAGGGGGCTCCTACAATGAGCAGTTCTTC. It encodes CATSQHPGGSYNEQFF.

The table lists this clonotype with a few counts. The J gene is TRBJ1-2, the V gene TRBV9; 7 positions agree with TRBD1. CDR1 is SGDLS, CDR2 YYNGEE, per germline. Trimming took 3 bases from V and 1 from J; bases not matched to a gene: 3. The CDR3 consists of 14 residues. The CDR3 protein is CASSAQGNNYGYTF. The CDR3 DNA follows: TGTGCCAGCAGCGCACAGGGGAATAACTATGGCTACACCTTC.

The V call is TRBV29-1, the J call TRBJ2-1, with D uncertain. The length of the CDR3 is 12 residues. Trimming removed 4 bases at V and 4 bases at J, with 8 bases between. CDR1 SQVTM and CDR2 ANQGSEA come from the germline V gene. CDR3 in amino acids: CSVVYLYNEQFF. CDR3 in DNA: TGCAGCGTTGTATATTTGTACAATGAGCAGTTCTTC.

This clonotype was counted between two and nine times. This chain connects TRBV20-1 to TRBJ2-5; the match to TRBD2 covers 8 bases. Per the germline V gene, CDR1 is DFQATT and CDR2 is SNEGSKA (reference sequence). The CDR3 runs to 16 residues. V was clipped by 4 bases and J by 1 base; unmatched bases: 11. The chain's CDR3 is CSAIPRPRGVQETQYF. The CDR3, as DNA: TGCAGTGCTATTCCCCGTCCGCGGGGGGTCCAAGAGACCCAGTACTTC.

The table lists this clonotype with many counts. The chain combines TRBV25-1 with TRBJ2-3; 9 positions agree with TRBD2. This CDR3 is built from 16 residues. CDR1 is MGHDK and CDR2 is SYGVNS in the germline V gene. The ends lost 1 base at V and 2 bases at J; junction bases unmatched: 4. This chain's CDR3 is CASSEFEREDTDTQYF. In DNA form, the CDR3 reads TGTGCCAGCAGTGAATTCGAGCGGGAGGACACAGATACGCAGTATTTT.

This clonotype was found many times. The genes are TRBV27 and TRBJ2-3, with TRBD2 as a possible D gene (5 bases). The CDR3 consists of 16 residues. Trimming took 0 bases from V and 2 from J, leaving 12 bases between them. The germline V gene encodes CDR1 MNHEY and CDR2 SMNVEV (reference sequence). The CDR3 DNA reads TGTGCCAGCAGTTTATCTCGGGGTACAGCCACAGATACGCAGTATTTT. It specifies CASSLSRGTATDTQYF.

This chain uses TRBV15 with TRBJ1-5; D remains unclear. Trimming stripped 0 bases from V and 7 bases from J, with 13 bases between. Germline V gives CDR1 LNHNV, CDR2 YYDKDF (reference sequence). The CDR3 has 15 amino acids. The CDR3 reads CATSRDAGKGQPQHF. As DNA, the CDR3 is TGTGCCACCAGCAGAGATGCGGGGAAGGGACAGCCCCAGCATTTT.

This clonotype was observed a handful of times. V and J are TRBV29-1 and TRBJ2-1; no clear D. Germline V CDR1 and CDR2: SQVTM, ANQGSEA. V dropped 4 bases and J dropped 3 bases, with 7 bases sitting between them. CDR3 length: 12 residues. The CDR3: CSVAGDYNEQFF. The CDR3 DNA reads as TGCAGCGTTGCCGGAGACTACAATGAGCAGTTCTTC.

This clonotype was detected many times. Here the CDR3 DNA reads TGCGCCAGCAGCCAACACCCGGACGCGTCGGCCTATGGCTACACCTTC. Its protein product is CASSQHPDASAYGYTF. The V gene is TRBV4-3, the J gene TRBJ1-2; D call uncertain. The CDR3 is 16 residues long. Germline assignment: CDR1 LGHNA and CDR2 YSLEER. Deletions cut 2 bases from V and 4 bases from J, with 17 bases between.

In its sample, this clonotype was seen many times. The DNA of the CDR3 is TGTGCCAGCAGCGCCCTAAAACAGGGGGCATATGGAAACACCATATATTTT. Translated, it gives CASSALKQGAYGNTIYF. V is TRBV7-9 and J is TRBJ1-3, with 9 bases matching TRBD1. Looked up from germline, CDR1 is SEHNR and CDR2 is FQNEAQ (reference sequence). The CDR3 has 17 amino acids. The trim removed 5 bases at V and 3 bases at J, leaving 11 bases unmatched.

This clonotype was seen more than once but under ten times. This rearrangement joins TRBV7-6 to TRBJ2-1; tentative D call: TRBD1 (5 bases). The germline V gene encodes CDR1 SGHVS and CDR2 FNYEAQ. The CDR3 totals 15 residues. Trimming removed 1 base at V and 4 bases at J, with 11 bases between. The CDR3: CASSLEGNGYNEQFF. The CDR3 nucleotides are TGTGCCAGCAGCTTAGAGGGGAACGGGTACAATGAGCAGTTCTTC.

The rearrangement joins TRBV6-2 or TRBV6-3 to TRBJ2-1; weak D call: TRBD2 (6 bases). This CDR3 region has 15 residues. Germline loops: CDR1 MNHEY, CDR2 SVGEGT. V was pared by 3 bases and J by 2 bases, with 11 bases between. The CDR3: CASSYPQRAYNEQFF. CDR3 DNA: TGTGCCAGCAGTTATCCCCAGCGGGCCTACAATGAGCAGTTCTTC.

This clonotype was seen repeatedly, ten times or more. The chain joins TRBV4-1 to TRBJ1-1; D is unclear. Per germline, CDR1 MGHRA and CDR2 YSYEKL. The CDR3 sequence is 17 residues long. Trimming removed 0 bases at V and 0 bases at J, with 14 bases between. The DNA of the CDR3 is TGCGCCAGCAGCCAAGAGATCTTTGAGGGAGTGAACACTGAAGCTTTCTTT. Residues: CASSQEIFEGVNTEAFF.

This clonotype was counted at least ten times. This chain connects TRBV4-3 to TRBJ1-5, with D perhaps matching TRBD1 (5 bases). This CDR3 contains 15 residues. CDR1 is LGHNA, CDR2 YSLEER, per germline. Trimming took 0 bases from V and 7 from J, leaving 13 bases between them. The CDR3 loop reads CASSQEEGISQPQHF. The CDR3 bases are TGCGCCAGCAGCCAAGAAGAGGGGATAAGCCAGCCCCAGCATTTT.

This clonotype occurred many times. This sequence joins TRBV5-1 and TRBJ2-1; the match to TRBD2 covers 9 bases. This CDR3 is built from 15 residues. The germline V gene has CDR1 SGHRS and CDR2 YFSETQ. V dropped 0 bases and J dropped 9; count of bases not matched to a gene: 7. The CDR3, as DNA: TGCGCCAGCAGCTTGGATAGCGGGAGCCAGCGTGAGCAGTTCTTC. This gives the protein CASSLDSGSQREQFF.

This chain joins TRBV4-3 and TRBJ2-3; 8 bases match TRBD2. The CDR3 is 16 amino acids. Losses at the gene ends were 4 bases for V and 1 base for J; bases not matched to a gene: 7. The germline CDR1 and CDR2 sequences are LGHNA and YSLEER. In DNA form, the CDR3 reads TGCGCCAGCAGCCCCTGGGGAGCGGGGGGCACAGATACGCAGTATTTT. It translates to CASSPWGAGGTDTQYF.

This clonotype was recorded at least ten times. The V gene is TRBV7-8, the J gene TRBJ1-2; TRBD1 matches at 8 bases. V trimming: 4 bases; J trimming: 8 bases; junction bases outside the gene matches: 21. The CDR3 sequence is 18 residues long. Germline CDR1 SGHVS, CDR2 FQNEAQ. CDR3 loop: CASSSSGTGVSRGGGYTF. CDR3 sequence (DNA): TGTGCCAGCAGCTCCTCCGGGACAGGCGTGAGTAGAGGAGGAGGCTACACCTTC.

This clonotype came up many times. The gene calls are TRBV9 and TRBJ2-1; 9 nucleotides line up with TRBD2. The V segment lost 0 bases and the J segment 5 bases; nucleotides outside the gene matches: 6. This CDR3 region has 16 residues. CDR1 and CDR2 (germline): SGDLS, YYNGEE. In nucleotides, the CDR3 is TGTGCCAGCAGCGTAGATGGCGGGGGGGCCCACAATGAGCAGTTCTTC. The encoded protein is CASSVDGGGAHNEQFF.

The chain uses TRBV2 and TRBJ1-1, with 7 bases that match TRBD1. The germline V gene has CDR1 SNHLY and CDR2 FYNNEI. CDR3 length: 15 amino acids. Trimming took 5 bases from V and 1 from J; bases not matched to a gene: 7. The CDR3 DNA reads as TGTGCCAGCAGTCCAGGGGGAAATAAGAACACTGAAGCTTTCTTT. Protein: CASSPGGNKNTEAFF. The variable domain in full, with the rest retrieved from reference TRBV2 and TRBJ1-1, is EPEVTQTPSHQVTQMGQEVILRCVPISNHLYFYWYRQILGQKVEFLVSFYNNEISEKSEIFDDQFSVERPDGSNFTLKIRSTKLEDSAMYFCASSPGGNKNTEAFFGQGTRLTVV.

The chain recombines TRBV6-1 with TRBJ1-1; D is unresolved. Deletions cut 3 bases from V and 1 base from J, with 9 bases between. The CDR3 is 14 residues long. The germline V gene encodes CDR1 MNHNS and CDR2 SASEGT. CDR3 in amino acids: CASSEGWGNTEAFF. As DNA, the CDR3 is TGTGCCAGCAGTGAGGGGTGGGGGAACACTGAAGCTTTCTTT.

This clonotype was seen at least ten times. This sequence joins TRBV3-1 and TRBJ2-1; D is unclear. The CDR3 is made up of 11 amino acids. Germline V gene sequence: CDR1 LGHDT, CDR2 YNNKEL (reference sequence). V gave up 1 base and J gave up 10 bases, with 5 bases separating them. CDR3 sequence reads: CASSQVQEQFF. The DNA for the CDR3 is TGTGCCAGCAGCCAAGTGCAAGAGCAGTTCTTC.